A single sample gave rise to the 24 T cell receptor beta chains below, sequenced in a study of shared clonotypes between healthy human individuals. TCRdb's table, derived via immunoSEQ multiplex PCR, lists solely in-frame clones and lacks some. The sample has 850,000 to 1,100,000 clones, approximately 80% seen once. The sequencing input was memory CD4+ T cells from PBMCs. The subset is: CD45RA-negative fraction. These receptors all come from a man between 18 and 35 years old in good health. Some clones in this sample may be carry-over from other donors' samples.

The chain couples TRBV29-1 to TRBJ1-2; D is perhaps TRBD1 (6 bases). In germline, CDR1 is SQVTM, CDR2 ANQGSEA. V dropped 5 bases and J dropped 8 bases, with 18 bases sitting between them. This CDR3 spans 13 amino acids. The CDR3 reads CSVRTEGGRGYTF. CDR3 sequence (DNA): TGCAGCGTTAGGACAGAAGGGGGGAGGGGCTACACCTTC.

The rearrangement links TRBV5-4 to TRBJ1-2, with 7 bases identical to TRBD1. The CDR3 loop spans 13 amino acids. With V trimmed by 5 bases and J by 7 bases, 8 bases remained unmatched. The germline V gene encodes CDR1 SGHNT and CDR2 YYREEE (reference sequence). The CDR3 DNA sequence: TGTGCCAGCAGACCCAGGGGGGGGCGTGGCTACACCTTC. Its protein is CASRPRGGRGYTF.

CDR3 DNA: TGTGCCAGCTCACCCACAGTACCCCGCTCCTACGAGCAGTACTTC. It yields the protein CASSPTVPRSYEQYF. The genes are TRBV18 and TRBJ2-7; D unclear. Germline V gene lookup returns CDR1 KGHSH and CDR2 LQKENI. V was shortened by 3 bases and J by 0 bases, with 12 bases between the two germline ends. The CDR3 has 15 amino acids.

This clone was counted once. This chain uses TRBV5-6 with TRBJ2-1, with 13 bases fitting TRBD2. With 4 bases clipped from V and 5 bases from J, the junction kept 3 bases outside the gene matches. The CDR3 has 15 residues. Looked up from germline, CDR1 is SGHDT and CDR2 is YYEEEE. CDR3 protein: CASSEGLAGHNEQFF. Here the CDR3 DNA reads TGTGCCAGCAGCGAGGGACTAGCGGGACACAATGAGCAGTTCTTC. The full variable domain, completed using reference TRBV5-6 and TRBJ2-1, is DAGVTQSPTHLIKTRGQQVTLRCSPKSGHDTVSWYQQALGQGPQFIFQYYEEEERQRGNFPDRFSGHQFPNYSSELNVNALLLGDSALYLCASSEGLAGHNEQFFGPGTRLTVL.

The genes are TRBV13 and TRBJ2-2; D ambiguous. Looked up from germline, CDR1 is PRHDT and CDR2 is FYEKMQ (reference sequence). V was shortened by 3 bases and J by 5 bases, with 1 base between the two germline ends. The CDR3 is 11 amino acids. The CDR3 bases are TGTGCCAGCAGCTTTACCGGGGAGCTGTTTTTT. It codes for CASSFTGELFF.

The chain couples TRBV2 to TRBJ1-1; the D gene is possibly TRBD1 (5 bases). Germline loops: CDR1 SNHLY, CDR2 FYNNEI. CDR3 size: 14 residues. The V end was cut by 3 bases, the J end by 5 bases, with 13 bases between. For the CDR3, the DNA is TGTGCCAGCAGTGAGGCAGGGCCGAGGACTGAAGCTTTCTTT. This codes for CASSEAGPRTEAFF.

CDR3 in DNA: TGTGCCGGACAGACGAAGGGGAGAACGGAAGCTTTCTTT. As protein: CAGQTKGRTEAFF. The chain carries TRBV30 and TRBJ1-1, with D perhaps matching TRBD1 (6 bases). The CDR3 has 13 amino acids. CDR1 and CDR2 from the germline V gene are GTSNPN and SVGIG (reference sequence). V was cut by 8 bases and J by 8 bases, with 21 bases left in between.

This sequence joins TRBV5-1 and TRBJ2-1; TRBD2 matches at 7 bases. J lost 6 bases, V lost 3 bases, and 15 bases had no gene match. The CDR3 extends over 17 amino acids. In germline, CDR1 is SGHRS, CDR2 YFSETQ. CDR3 sequence: CASSSSFWGGPRNEQFF. CDR3 in DNA: TGCGCCAGCAGCTCGTCTTTTTGGGGAGGGCCGCGCAATGAGCAGTTCTTC.

This clone has only one observation. This chain joins TRBV6-1 and TRBJ1-1, with D perhaps TRBD1 (5 bases). The CDR3 loop spans 15 amino acids. Germline V lookup: CDR1 MNHNS, CDR2 SASEGT. The V end lost 7 bases, the J end lost 5 bases, and 20 bases lay between the germline ends. The CDR3 loop reads CASTNPGRVRTEAFF. DNA for the CDR3: TGTGCCAGCACCAACCCGGGCAGGGTGCGTACTGAAGCTTTCTTT.

The V and J genes are TRBV5-6 and TRBJ1-2; weak D call: TRBD1 (5 bases). Germline loops: CDR1 SGHDT, CDR2 YYEEEE. Between the trimmed V and J ends, which lost 4 bases and 1 base, there was a span of 17 bases. The CDR3 sequence is 16 residues long. The CDR3 region is CASSRDAGRHNYGYTF. The CDR3 DNA reads as TGTGCCAGCAGCCGAGACGCGGGACGGCATAACTATGGCTACACCTTC.

The V gene is TRBV5-4, the J gene TRBJ2-7, with 12 bases fitting TRBD2. Trimming cost V 4 bases and J 2 bases; bases outside gene matches: 4. There are 15 residues in the CDR3. Germline assignment: CDR1 SGHNT and CDR2 YYREEE (reference sequence). The DNA for the CDR3 is TGTGCCAGCAGCCAGGGGACTAGCGGGCCCTACGAGCAGTACTTC. Residues: CASSQGTSGPYEQYF. The full variable domain, in which reference TRBV5-4 and TRBJ2-7 provide the parts outside the CDR3, is ETGVTQSPTHLIKTRGQQVTLRCSSQSGHNTVSWYQQALGQGPQFIFQYYREEENGRGNFPPRFSGLQFPNYSSELNVNALELDDSALYLCASSQGTSGPYEQYFGPGTRLTVT.

V and J are TRBV7-2 and TRBJ2-4; D might be TRBD1 (6 bases). Trimming stripped 5 bases from V and 2 bases from J, with 13 bases between. Germline V gene data show CDR1 as SGHTA and CDR2 as FQGNSA. The length of the CDR3 is 15 residues. This chain's CDR3 is CASSQLQGTKNIQYF. The CDR3 DNA follows: TGTGCCAGCAGCCAGCTACAGGGAACCAAAAACATTCAGTACTTC. Complete variable domain (other parts from reference TRBV7-2 and TRBJ2-4): GAGVSQSPSNKVTEKGKDVELRCDPISGHTALYWYRQSLGQGLEFLIYFQGNSAPDKSGLPSDRFSAERTGGSVSTLTIQRTQQEDSAVYLCASSQLQGTKNIQYFGAGTRLSVL.

The rearrangement uses TRBV2 and TRBJ2-2, with 7 positions matching TRBD1. The CDR3 runs to 14 residues. CDR1 and CDR2 (germline): SNHLY, FYNNEI. V dropped 8 bases and J dropped 2; count of bases not matched to a gene: 5. CDR3: CASDDRDNTGELFF. In nucleotides, the CDR3 is TGTGCCAGCGACGACAGGGATAACACCGGGGAGCTGTTTTTT.

This clone was seen more than once but under ten times. CDR3 nucleotide sequence: TGTGCCAGCATCAGGAGCAGCTCTGGAAACACCATATATTTT. As protein: CASIRSSSGNTIYF. This chain uses TRBV28 with TRBJ1-3; D remains unclear. V lost 7 bases and J 0 bases, leaving 10 bases between the germline ends. Per germline, CDR1 MDHEN and CDR2 SYDVKM. CDR3 length: 14 residues. Based on the CDR3 plus reference TRBV28 and TRBJ1-3, the full variable domain is DVKVTQSSRYLVKRTGEKVFLECVQDMDHENMFWYRQDPGLGLRLIYFSYDVKMKEKGDIPEGYSVSREKKERFSLILESASTNQTSMYLCASIRSSSGNTIYFGEGSWLTVV.

The chain is built from TRBV5-1 and TRBJ2-3, with D possibly TRBD2 on 6 matching bases. This CDR3 comprises 16 residues. Germline CDR1 SGHRS, CDR2 YFSETQ. V was trimmed by 3 bases and J by 0 bases, leaving 14 bases between them. Written as DNA, the CDR3 is TGCGCCAGCAGCTCGAATAGCGGAGCAAGCACAGATACGCAGTATTTT. It translates to CASSSNSGASTDTQYF.

The rearrangement uses TRBV27 and TRBJ2-2; D is uncertain. The CDR3 contains 14 residues. V lost 0 bases, J lost 4 bases, and 6 bases lay in between. Looked up from germline, CDR1 is MNHEY and CDR2 is SMNVEV (reference sequence). The CDR3 coding sequence is TGTGCCAGCAGTTTATCGGCGATCACCGGGGAGCTGTTTTTT. Residues: CASSLSAITGELFF.

This clone has only one observation. The chain has TRBV18 and TRBJ1-3; possibly TRBD1 for D (6 bases). The CDR3 spans 15 residues. CDR1 is KGHSH, CDR2 LQKENI, per germline. V gave up 3 bases and J gave up 3 bases, with 12 bases separating them. CDR3 residues: CASSPGTPDGNTIYF. As DNA, the CDR3 is TGTGCCAGCTCACCCGGGACACCCGATGGAAACACCATATATTTT.

Of note for this clone: This is likely an artifact of a read error, given a far larger clone one base away. The gene calls are TRBV7-9 and TRBJ2-5; 11 nucleotides align to TRBD1. The J call is in doubt because the DNA end fits TRBJ2-7 better. The CDR3 runs 15 residues. CDR1 and CDR2 from the germline V gene are SEHNR and FQNEAQ (reference sequence). CDR3: CASSSLGTGGYEQYF. CDR3 DNA: TGTGCCAGCAGTTCCCTGGGGACAGGGGGCTACGAGCAGTACTTC.

This clone was observed a few times. The same CDR3 also results from other DNA sequences found in this sample. This chain links TRBV20-1 with TRBJ2-5; TRBD2 matches at 9 bases. V was pared by 6 bases and J by 4 bases, with 0 bases of the junction left unmatched. CDR1 DFQATT and CDR2 SNEGSKA come from the germline V gene (reference sequence). This CDR3 has 11 residues. CDR3 bases: TGCAGTGCAGCGGGAGGAGAGACCCAGTACTTC. Its protein product is CSAAGGETQYF.

In its sample, this clone was seen a few times. The chain employs TRBV29-1 and TRBJ2-7; unclear D gene. The V end lost 4 bases, the J end lost 1 base, and 8 bases lay between the germline ends. Germline-derived CDR1 and CDR2 are SQVTM and ANQGSEA. The CDR3 sequence is 12 residues long. The CDR3 DNA is TGCAGCGTTGCTGGCGTTTCCTACGAGCAGTACTTC. Amino acids: CSVAGVSYEQYF.

The rearrangement links TRBV5-4 to TRBJ2-1; 12 bases line up with TRBD2. The CDR3 is 16 residues long. CDR1 SGHNT and CDR2 YYREEE come from the germline V gene (reference sequence). Germline trimming cut 4 bases from V and 7 bases from J; bases unmatched to any gene: 9. The CDR3 DNA reads TGTGCCAGCAGCGGAAGGACTAGCGGGAATCGGAATGAGCAGTTCTTC. Protein sequence: CASSGRTSGNRNEQFF.

Concerning this clone: The sample holds other DNA sequences that translate to the same CDR3. This chain uses TRBV28 with TRBJ1-2, with TRBD1 matching 7 bases. The junction had 2 bases not matched to a gene; V was cut back by 2 bases and J by 2 bases. The CDR3 totals 14 residues. Germline V gene sequence: CDR1 MDHEN, CDR2 SYDVKM. The CDR3 is CASSLAQGNYGYTF. The CDR3 coding sequence is TGTGCCAGCAGTTTAGCACAGGGGAACTATGGCTACACCTTC.

V and J are TRBV2 and TRBJ2-3, with TRBD2 matching over 8 bases. CDR1 is SNHLY, CDR2 FYNNEI, per germline. CDR3 length: 14 amino acids. Trimming at V came to 5 bases and at J to 5 bases, leaving 6 bases not matched to a gene. The CDR3 region is CASSLTSAKDTQYF. The CDR3 nucleotides are TGTGCCAGCAGTTTGACTAGCGCTAAAGATACGCAGTATTTT. Drawing the rest from reference TRBV2 and TRBJ2-3, the complete variable domain is EPEVTQTPSHQVTQMGQEVILRCVPISNHLYFYWYRQILGQKVEFLVSFYNNEISEKSEIFDDQFSVERPDGSNFTLKIRSTKLEDSAMYFCASSLTSAKDTQYFGPGTRLTVL.

This chain's CDR3 is CASSQEIRETQYF. CDR3 sequence (DNA): TGTGCCAGCAGCCAAGAAATTCGAGAGACCCAGTACTTC. This rearrangement joins TRBV4-2 to TRBJ2-5; D is uncertain. This CDR3 comprises 13 residues. Germline V gives CDR1 LGHNA, CDR2 YNFKEQ. Trimming cost V 0 bases and J 4 bases, with 6 bases left between them.